What follows are 18 T cell receptor beta chains derived from one specimen sequenced in a study of cytomegalovirus exposure and HLA in healthy donors. Researchers ran the PCR with 60 Vbeta and 13 Jbeta primers. Data came from immunoSEQ multiplex PCR; TCRdb stores just in-frame clones and leaves some out. The data contain under 150,000 clones, 60% to 85% of them singletons. The sequenced material came from PBMCs. Receptors originate from a man between 18 and 29 years old in good health and CMV-seronegative.

The chain links TRBV29-1 to TRBJ2-3; tentatively, D is TRBD2 (5 bases). There are 14 residues in the CDR3. Between the trimmed V and J ends, which lost 5 bases and 8 bases, there was a span of 20 bases. CDR1 is SQVTM, CDR2 ANQGSEA, per germline. CDR3 loop: CSVSAAAVQPTQYF. The CDR3 bases are TGCAGCGTTTCCGCAGCGGCAGTTCAGCCTACGCAGTATTTT.

V is TRBV6-5 and J is TRBJ1-1; D unresolved. V lost 0 bases and J lost 1, with 6 bases in between. Germline V gene lookup returns CDR1 MNHEY and CDR2 SVGAGI. This CDR3 region has 14 residues. The CDR3 DNA reads as TGTGCCAGCAGTTACTCCAGCGCGAACACTGAAGCTTTCTTT. Its translation is CASSYSSANTEAFF.

This clone has more than one count but fewer than ten. The CDR3 DNA is TGTGCCAGCAGTTACGGGGGACAGTTCTACGAGCAGTACTTC. The encoded protein is CASSYGGQFYEQYF. V usage is TRBV6-5 and J usage is TRBJ2-7; 7 positions match TRBD1. Germline V gene data show CDR1 as MNHEY and CDR2 as SVGAGI. With 2 bases clipped from V and 3 bases from J, the junction kept 4 bases outside the gene matches. CDR3 length equals 14 residues.

The chain is built from TRBV14 and TRBJ2-1; tentatively, D is TRBD2 (6 bases). CDR1 SGHDN and CDR2 FVKESK come from the germline V gene. This CDR3 has 14 amino acids. Trimming stripped 4 bases from V and 10 bases from J, with 17 bases between. This CDR3 reads CASSPLGGWEEQFF. The DNA for the CDR3 is TGTGCCAGCAGCCCTCTCGGGGGATGGGAGGAGCAGTTCTTC.

The V gene is TRBV7-6, the J gene TRBJ1-2, with D perhaps matching TRBD1 (5 bases). CDR3 size: 14 residues. Deletions cut 7 bases from V and 1 base from J, with 13 bases between. CDR1 is SGHVS, CDR2 FNYEAQ, per germline. This chain's CDR3 is CASKPQGINYGYTF. In DNA, the CDR3 is TGTGCCAGCAAACCGCAGGGAATTAACTATGGCTACACCTTC.

The CDR3 region has the DNA TGTGCCAGCTCACCATCTCCGGTTATCTACGAGCAGTACTTC. This sequence encodes CASSPSPVIYEQYF. This sequence joins TRBV18 and TRBJ2-5; D remains ambiguous. The assigned J gene may be wrong: the sequence end matches TRBJ2-7 better. The V gene's germline CDR1 is KGHSH and CDR2 LQKENI. The CDR3 has 14 residues.

The chain has TRBV5-8 and TRBJ2-2, with 7 bases fitting TRBD1. J lost 8 bases, V lost 8 bases, and 15 bases had no gene match. CDR3 size: 15 residues. The V gene's germline CDR1 is SGHTS and CDR2 YDEGEE. The CDR3 DNA is TGTGCCAGTAACCGGGACAGACAAGGCTGGGGGGAGCTGTTTTTT. It is translated as CASNRDRQGWGELFF.

The chain has TRBV7-9 and TRBJ2-1; D is perhaps TRBD2 (7 bases). The germline V gene has CDR1 SEHNR and CDR2 FQNEAQ (reference sequence). V lost 4 bases to trimming and J lost 4 bases, with 23 bases between them. This CDR3 has 18 amino acids. This CDR3 is CASSSGGLPGQAYNEQFF. The DNA of the CDR3 is TGTGCCAGCAGCTCGGGGGGCCTACCAGGGCAGGCGTACAATGAGCAGTTCTTC.

The CDR3 coding sequence is TGTGCCAGCAGCCATCACAGTGGGTCATATGGTACGCAGTATTTT. Amino acid sequence: CASSHHSGSYGTQYF. The V and J genes are TRBV11-3 and TRBJ2-3; no reliable D call. Germline-derived CDR1 and CDR2 are SGHNT and YENEEA. Trimming cost V 5 bases and J 8 bases, with 20 bases left between them. The CDR3 is 15 residues long.

The V call is TRBV6-4, the J call TRBJ2-3; 10 nucleotides align to TRBD2. V shed 6 bases and J 1 base; nucleotides not matched to a gene: 4. CDR1 is MRHNA and CDR2 is SNTAGT in the germline V gene. The CDR3 is 15 amino acids. The DNA for the CDR3 is TGTGCCAGCAGCGAAAGCGGGGGGGGCACAGATACGCAGTATTTT. It specifies CASSESGGGTDTQYF.

This chain joins TRBV28 and TRBJ2-7; no clear D gene. Per the germline V gene, CDR1 is MDHEN and CDR2 is SYDVKM. Trimming shortened V by 11 bases and J by 9 bases, and 8 bases separated the two germline ends. The CDR3 spans 8 residues. The CDR3 region is CASGAQYF. Here the CDR3 DNA reads TGTGCCTCCGGAGCGCAGTACTTC. Combining the CDR3 with reference TRBV28 and TRBJ2-7 gives the whole variable domain DVKVTQSSRYLVKRTGEKVFLECVQDMDHENMFWYRQDPGLGLRLIYFSYDVKMKEKGDIPEGYSVSREKKERFSLILESASTNQTSMYLCASGAQYFGPGTRLTVT.

The gene calls are TRBV6-4 and TRBJ2-1; weak D call: TRBD2 (5 bases). The V end lost 4 bases, the J end lost 2 bases, and 12 bases lay between the germline ends. The V gene's germline CDR1 is MRHNA and CDR2 SNTAGT. The CDR3 is 15 residues long. The CDR3 reads CASSVRAVAYNEQFF. As DNA, the CDR3 is TGTGCCAGCAGTGTAAGAGCGGTGGCCTACAATGAGCAGTTCTTC.

The rearrangement links TRBV18 to TRBJ1-5, with 8 bases matching TRBD1. The CDR3 consists of 15 residues. Germline trimming cut 6 bases from V and 7 bases from J; bases unmatched to any gene: 11. Germline values: CDR1 KGHSH, CDR2 LQKENI. CDR3 residues: CASSPGQGRLQPQHF. The DNA for the CDR3 is TGTGCCAGCTCCCCCGGACAGGGTAGGTTGCAGCCCCAGCATTTT.

In the case of this clone: Distinct nucleotide sequences in the sample also encode this CDR3. The DNA for the CDR3 is TGTGCCAGCAGCTCCCAGACCACAGTGAACACTGAAGCTTTCTTT. It yields the protein CASSSQTTVNTEAFF. The rearrangement links TRBV7-2 to TRBJ1-1; D uncertain. The CDR3 covers 15 residues. CDR1 and CDR2 from the germline V gene are SGHTA and FQGNSA. V gave up 4 bases and J gave up 0 bases, with 12 bases separating them.

Only a few counts were recorded for this clone. This chain joins TRBV13 and TRBJ1-6, with no clear D. Trimming removed 4 bases at V and 6 bases at J, with 4 bases between. Germline CDR1 reads PRHDT; CDR2 reads FYEKMQ (reference sequence). The CDR3 has 12 amino acids. CDR3 bases: TGTGCCAGCAGCTCATTTAATTCACCCCTCCACTTT. It codes for CASSSFNSPLHF.

The rearrangement joins TRBV19 to TRBJ2-7, with 7 nucleotides matching TRBD2. Per the germline V gene, CDR1 is LNHDA and CDR2 is SQIVND (reference sequence). CDR3 length: 14 residues. The V gene end was trimmed by 6 bases and the J gene end by 3 bases; junction bases not matched to a gene: 8. The CDR3: CASSDGGGYYEQYF. The CDR3 DNA follows: TGTGCCAGTAGCGATGGGGGGGGGTACTACGAGCAGTACTTC.

This clone has only one observation. The gene calls are TRBV6-5 and TRBJ1-4; 9 bases match TRBD1. The CDR3 totals 15 residues. J lost 7 bases, V lost 6 bases, and 9 bases had no gene match. Germline CDR1 MNHEY, CDR2 SVGAGI. The CDR3 spells CASRKQGALGEKLFF. The DNA of the CDR3 is TGTGCCAGCAGGAAACAGGGGGCGCTTGGTGAAAAACTGTTTTTT.

This chain links TRBV5-6 with TRBJ1-1; TRBD1 is a possible D gene (5 bases). CDR1 and CDR2 from the germline V gene are SGHDT and YYEEEE. V lost 3 bases to trimming and J lost 1 base, with 19 bases between them. The CDR3 is made up of 17 amino acids. The CDR3 DNA follows: TGTGCCAGCAGCTCCCCCCTGGGGGGGGGAGGGAACACTGAAGCTTTCTTT. Amino acid sequence: CASSSPLGGGGNTEAFF.